This T cell receptor (beta chain) was sequenced for a study of circulating CD8 cells and anti-PD-1 response in melanoma. Study-wide findings and caveats: Clonotype sharing was highest between DPOS and TIGIT subsets.

V was pared by 10 bases and J by 2 bases, with 24 bases between. The CDR3 has 17 amino acids. Germline CDR1 KGHDR, CDR2 SFDVKD. Four subsets defined by PD-1 and/or TIGIT were sorted from live CD3+CD8+TCRalphabeta+ cells. By frequency in the sample, this clonotype is large. Its matching antigen is unknown. TCR libraries were prepared from approximately 15 ng of total RNA with the QIAseq Immune Repertoire TCR panel. TCRdb passed the reads through MiXCR, listing each CDR3 protein once. This sample has around 310 distinct CDR3 sequences; around 6.3% occur once, and the top ten carry roughly 64%. This chain connects TRBV24-1 to TRBJ2-3, with D perhaps matching TRBD2 (6 bases). Here the sequenced sample was CD8+ T cells from PBMCs, taken at baseline or after one month of anti-PD-1 therapy (not recorded which). The sequence came from a human donor with melanoma. The DNA of the CDR3 is TGTGCCACAGCCCCCGGCGGGGCCCGACCTATCACAGATACGCAGTATTTT. Its protein product is CATAPGGARPITDTQYF.